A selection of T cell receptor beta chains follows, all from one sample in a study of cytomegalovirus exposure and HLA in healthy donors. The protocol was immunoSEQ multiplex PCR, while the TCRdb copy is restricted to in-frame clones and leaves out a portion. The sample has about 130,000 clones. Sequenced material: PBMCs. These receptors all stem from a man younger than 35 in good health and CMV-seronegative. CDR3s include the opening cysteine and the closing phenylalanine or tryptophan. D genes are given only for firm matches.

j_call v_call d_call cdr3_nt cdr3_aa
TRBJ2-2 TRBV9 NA TGTGCCAGCAGCCCAGTAAGGGGAGGCGGGATTAACACCGGGGAGCTGTTTTTT CASSPVRGGGINTGELFF
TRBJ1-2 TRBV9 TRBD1 TGTGCCAGCAGCCCAACAGGGACAGGAATTGGTGGCTACACCTTC CASSPTGTGIGGYTF
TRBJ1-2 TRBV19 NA TGTGCCAGTACTCCCGTGACAGGTGGCGGCTACACCTTC CASTPVTGGGYTF
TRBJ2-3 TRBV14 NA TGTGCCAGCAGCCAAGAATTTACGAGGGTTTCAGATACGCAGTATTTT CASSQEFTRVSDTQYF
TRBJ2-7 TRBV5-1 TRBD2 TGCGCCAGCAGCTTGGTGGGTAGCGGGGGGACAAGTCCCTACGAGCAGTACTTC CASSLVGSGGTSPYEQYF
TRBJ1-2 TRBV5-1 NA TGCGCCAGCAGCTTACTACCGCGCACTTCTACCGGAACCCATGATGGCTACACCTTC CASSLLPRTSTGTHDGYTF
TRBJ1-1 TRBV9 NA TGTGCCAGCAGCGTAGGGCAGTTGAACACTGAAGCTTTCTTT CASSVGQLNTEAFF
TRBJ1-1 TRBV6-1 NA TGTGCCAGCACCGGACAGCTAACCAGCACTGAAGCTTTCTTT CASTGQLTSTEAFF
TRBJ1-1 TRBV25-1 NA TGTGCCAGCAGCACTACGCCTAACACTGAAGCTTTCTTT CASSTTPNTEAFF
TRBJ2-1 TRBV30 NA TGTGCCTGGAGTGTTGGTGGGAGCTCCTACAATGAGCAGTTCTTC CAWSVGGSSYNEQFF
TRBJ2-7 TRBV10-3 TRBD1 TGTGCCATCAGTGAGTCGGGGCCAGGGGGCTCCTACGAGCAGTACTTC CAISESGPGGSYEQYF
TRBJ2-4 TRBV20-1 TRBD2 TGCAGTGCTAGGGGGACTACCATTCAGTACTTC CSARGTTIQYF
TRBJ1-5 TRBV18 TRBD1 TGTGCCAGCTCCCCCGGGACAGGGTTTTTGCTACTCCGGCCCGTAAATCAGCCCCAGCATTTT CASSPGTGFLLLRPVNQPQHF
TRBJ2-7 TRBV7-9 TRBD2 TGTGCCAGCAGCTCAACAACTAGCGGCTCCTACGAGCAGTACTTC CASSSTTSGSYEQYF
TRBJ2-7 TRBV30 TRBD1 TGTGCCTGGACCGGGACAGTCGCCTACGAGCAGTACTTC CAWTGTVAYEQYF
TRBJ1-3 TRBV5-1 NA TGCGCCAGCAGCTTGGCCCCGGGGGGCTCTGGAAACACCATATATTTT CASSLAPGGSGNTIYF
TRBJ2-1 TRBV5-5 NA TGTGCCAGCAGCTTGGGGAGCGGAGGCTCCTACAATGAGCAGTTCTTC CASSLGSGGSYNEQFF
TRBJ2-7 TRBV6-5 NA TGTGCCAGCAGCCCCGTGGCGGAGACGAACTACGAGCAGTACTTC CASSPVAETNYEQYF
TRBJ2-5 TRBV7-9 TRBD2 TGTGCCAGCAGCGACCCTAGCGGGGGGCACCAAGAGACCCAGTACTTC CASSDPSGGHQETQYF
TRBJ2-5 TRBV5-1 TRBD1 TGCGCCAGCAGCAGAGGGACAGGGCAAGAGACCCAGTACTTC CASSRGTGQETQYF
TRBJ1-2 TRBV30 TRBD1 TGTGCCTGGAGCCTTGACAGGGGTTATGGCTACACCTTC CAWSLDRGYGYTF
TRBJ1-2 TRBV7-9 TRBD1 TGTGCCAGCAGCTTCGATAGACAGGGGGTGAATGGCTACACCTTC CASSFDRQGVNGYTF
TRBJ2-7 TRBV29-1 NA TGCAGCGTTCGCCTTACCCTGGCTTACAGTCAGGAGCAGTACTTC CSVRLTLAYSQEQYF
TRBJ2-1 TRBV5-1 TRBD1 TGCGCCAGCAGCCAACATTGGACAGGGGCTAATGAGCAGTTCTTC CASSQHWTGANEQFF
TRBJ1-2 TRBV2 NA TGTGCCAGCAGTTGGAGAACTAACTATGGCTACACCTTC CASSWRTNYGYTF
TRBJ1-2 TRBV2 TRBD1 TGTGCCAGCAGCGATCAACGACAGGGGTACTATGGCTACACCTTC CASSDQRQGYYGYTF
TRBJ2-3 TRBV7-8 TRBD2 TGTGCCAGCAGCTTAAGGACTAGCGCCTCCACAGATACGCAGTATTTT CASSLRTSASTDTQYF
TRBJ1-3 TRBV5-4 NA TGTGCCAGCAGCAACAGGATGGCTGGAAACACCATATATTTT CASSNRMAGNTIYF
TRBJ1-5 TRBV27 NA TGTGCCAGCAGTTTATCAGGGGGAGGGAAACAGCCCCAGCATTTT CASSLSGGGKQPQHF
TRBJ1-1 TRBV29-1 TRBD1 TGCAGCTTTAGGGACAGGGTGAACACTGAAGCTTTCTTT CSFRDRVNTEAFF
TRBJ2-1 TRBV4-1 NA TGCGCCAGCAGCCAAGATTTGCGGCAGTTAAACAATGAGCAGTTCTTC CASSQDLRQLNNEQFF
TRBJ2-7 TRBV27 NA TGTGCCAGCAGTTTAACTGGGAGCCGCTACGAGCAGTACTTC CASSLTGSRYEQYF
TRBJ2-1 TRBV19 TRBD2 TGTGCCAGTAGTATAGGCGGGAGGTTGGATGAGCAGTTCTTC CASSIGGRLDEQFF
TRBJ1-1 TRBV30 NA TGTGCCTCCGCCCCAGGGGTGAACACTGAAGCTTTCTTT CASAPGVNTEAFF
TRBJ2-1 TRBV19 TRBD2 TGTGCCAGTAGTATGGGACTAGCGGGCAACTCCTACAATGAGCAGTTCTTC CASSMGLAGNSYNEQFF
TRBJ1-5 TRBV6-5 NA TGTGCCAGCCGGACAGCCAGCAATCAGCCCCAGCATTTT CASRTASNQPQHF
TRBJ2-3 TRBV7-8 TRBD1 TGTGCCAGCAGCCCTCTAGCCGGACAGGGAAAGGGAACGCAGTATTTT CASSPLAGQGKGTQYF
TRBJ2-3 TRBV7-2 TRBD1 TGTGCCAGCAGCTCCGAAGGGGGCCGCACAGATACGCAGTATTTT CASSSEGGRTDTQYF
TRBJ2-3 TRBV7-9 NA TGTGCCAGCAGCTCAATACAGGGCACAGATACGCAGTATTTT CASSSIQGTDTQYF
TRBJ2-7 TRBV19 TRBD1 TGTGCCAGTAGTACCCGGGACAGGGGGTCCTACGAGCAGTACTTC CASSTRDRGSYEQYF
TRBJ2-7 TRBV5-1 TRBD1 TGCGCCAGCAGCTCAGGACAGGGAATCAACGAGCAGTACTTC CASSSGQGINEQYF
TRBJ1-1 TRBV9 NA TGTGCCAGCAGCGTAGGTATTCTCAGGGAAAGAATTTCTGAAGCTTTCTTT CASSVGILRERISEAFF
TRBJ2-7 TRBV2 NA TGTGCCAGCTGCCGGGACTCCCCGGACGAGCAGTACTTC CASCRDSPDEQYF
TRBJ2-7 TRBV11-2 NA TGTGCCAGCAGCTCGCCCCATTCCCCCGGTACCTACGAGCAGTACTTC CASSSPHSPGTYEQYF